The 30 T cell receptor beta chains presented below share a single source sample, sequenced in a study of CD8 T cells in ankylosing spondylitis. TCRdb re-called the 5' RACE reads through MiXCR, storing one row per CDR3 protein. The sample consists of about 170,000 distinct CDR3 sequences, roughly 18% of them appearing once. Sequencing used blood, either unsorted or a sorted T cell fraction (not recorded which). The receptors stem from a male donor with ankylosing spondylitis or in good health (not recorded which).

The chain joins TRBV28 to TRBJ2-1; D might be TRBD1 (6 bases). The CDR3 spans 16 residues. Germline V gene lookup returns CDR1 MDHEN and CDR2 SYDVKM. V shed 3 bases and J shed 5 bases, with 17 bases lying between them. CDR3 nucleotide sequence: TGTGCCAGCAGTTTCATAGGTTGGGACACAGACAATGAGCAGTTCTTC. Protein: CASSFIGWDTDNEQFF.

This clonotype was counted ten times or more. The rearrangement joins TRBV20-1 to TRBJ2-7, with D possibly matching TRBD2 (6 bases). Deletions cut 4 bases from V and 1 base from J, with 11 bases between. CDR1 DFQATT and CDR2 SNEGSKA come from the germline V gene (reference sequence). The CDR3 is 13 residues long. Here the CDR3 reads CSAKTSQSYEQYF. The DNA for the CDR3 is TGCAGTGCTAAAACTAGCCAATCCTACGAGCAGTACTTC.

This clonotype was recorded once. CDR3 nucleotide sequence: TGTGCCCGCTGGACTAGCGGGACCAATGAGCAGTTCTTC. This translates into CARWTSGTNEQFF. The chain couples TRBV30 to TRBJ2-1; TRBD2 agrees at 12 bases. The junction had 5 bases not matched to a gene; V was cut back by 8 bases and J by 6 bases. The CDR3 totals 13 residues. Germline CDR1 reads GTSNPN; CDR2 reads SVGIG (reference sequence).

This clonotype was observed a handful of times. The rearrangement joins TRBV18 to TRBJ2-1; 10 nucleotides line up with TRBD2. The junction had 7 bases not matched to a gene; V was cut back by 1 base and J by 4 bases. CDR1 is KGHSH and CDR2 is LQKENI in the germline V gene. The CDR3 covers 17 residues. The CDR3 DNA is TGTGCCAGCTCACCACAGGAAGCGGGAGGGGGTTACAATGAGCAGTTCTTC. Amino acid sequence: CASSPQEAGGGYNEQFF.

This clonotype has at least ten counts. This rearrangement joins TRBV6-5 to TRBJ2-3; perhaps D is TRBD1 or TRBD2 (5 bases each). Germline V lookup: CDR1 MNHEY, CDR2 SVGAGI. The CDR3 runs 16 residues. V was shortened by 0 bases and J by 3 bases, with 13 bases between the two germline ends. The CDR3 coding sequence is TGTGCCAGCAGTTACTCCAGGGACGGAATGACAGATACGCAGTATTTT. Its protein product is CASSYSRDGMTDTQYF.

The rearrangement uses TRBV24-1 and TRBJ2-3; 11 bases map to TRBD2. Per germline, CDR1 KGHDR and CDR2 SFDVKD. V shed 7 bases and J 2 bases; nucleotides not matched to a gene: 4. This CDR3 contains 15 residues. Here the CDR3 DNA reads TGTGCCACCAGAGAGGGACTAGCGGACACAGATACGCAGTATTTT. Amino acid sequence: CATREGLADTDTQYF.

The rearrangement joins TRBV20-1 to TRBJ1-2; no reliable D call. The CDR3 contains 11 residues. Germline V gene lookup returns CDR1 DFQATT and CDR2 SNEGSKA (reference sequence). V gave up 1 base and J gave up 8 bases, with 8 bases separating them. The CDR3 loop is CSARGAFGYTF. The CDR3, as DNA: TGCAGTGCTAGAGGGGCGTTCGGCTACACCTTC.

V gene TRBV18 combines with J gene TRBJ1-5; tentatively, D is TRBD1 (5 bases). In germline, CDR1 is KGHSH, CDR2 LQKENI. The CDR3 is 15 residues long. V lost 3 bases to trimming and J lost 11 bases, with 20 bases between them. The CDR3 loop is CASSPRLQAGGTQHF. The CDR3 DNA is TGTGCCAGCTCACCCCGATTACAGGCCGGAGGGACCCAGCATTTT.

This clonotype showed up many times. The chain recombines TRBV20-1 with TRBJ2-1; 7 positions match TRBD2. The CDR3 has 16 residues. J gave up 6 bases and V 3 bases, and 14 bases lay outside the gene matches. Germline V gene data show CDR1 as DFQATT and CDR2 as SNEGSKA (reference sequence). In DNA form, the CDR3 reads TGCAGTGCTAGGACCCATCTAGCGGACAAATTCAATGAGCAGTTCTTC. This translates into CSARTHLADKFNEQFF.

In its sample, this clonotype was seen a few times. The chain combines TRBV29-1 with TRBJ2-2; D gene ambiguous. The CDR3 length is 13 residues. V lost 3 bases to trimming and J lost 4 bases, with 9 bases between them. Germline V gene lookup returns CDR1 SQVTM and CDR2 ANQGSEA. The CDR3 sequence: CSVENGPTGELFF. The CDR3 nucleotides read TGCAGCGTTGAGAACGGACCCACCGGGGAGCTGTTTTTT.

This clonotype was found many times. V and J are TRBV7-9 and TRBJ1-1; no clear D gene. V shed 5 bases and J shed 1 base, with 14 bases lying between them. Per the germline V gene, CDR1 is SEHNR and CDR2 is FQNEAQ (reference sequence). The CDR3 loop spans 15 amino acids. The CDR3 DNA is TGTGCCAGCAGCGGCCGGACGACGGGGAACACTGAAGCTTTCTTT. It is translated as CASSGRTTGNTEAFF. Full variable domain (missing parts from reference TRBV7-9 and TRBJ1-1): DTGVSQNPRHKITKRGQNVTFRCDPISEHNRLYWYRQTLGQGPEFLTYFQNEAQLEKSRLLSDRFSAERPKGSFSTLEIQRTEQGDSAMYLCASSGRTTGNTEAFFGQGTRLTVV.

This clonotype has just a few counts. The chain couples TRBV20-1 to TRBJ2-3, with D possibly TRBD2 on 6 matching bases. Trimming pared 0 bases from V and 6 bases from J, leaving 13 bases between. The CDR3 has 14 amino acids. CDR1 is DFQATT and CDR2 is SNEGSKA in the germline V gene (reference sequence). The CDR3 DNA is TGCAGTGCTAGAGATCCGTCGGGAGCCGATACGCAGTATTTT. This sequence encodes CSARDPSGADTQYF.

This clonotype was counted ten times or more. V gene TRBV5-1 combines with J gene TRBJ2-3, with 7 nucleotides matching TRBD2. The J segment lost 4 bases and the V segment lost 3 bases, leaving 8 bases of the junction unmatched. Germline values: CDR1 SGHRS, CDR2 YFSETQ. This CDR3 contains 15 residues. In nucleotides, the CDR3 is TGCGCCAGCAGCTCTTCCACTCTAGCGGCAGATACGCAGTATTTT. Translated, it gives CASSSSTLAADTQYF.

This clonotype was counted a few times. The J gene is TRBJ2-1, the V gene TRBV27; D is ambiguous. Deletions cut 4 bases from V and 5 bases from J, with 9 bases between. The germline gives CDR1 MNHEY, CDR2 SMNVEV (reference sequence). CDR3 length: 13 amino acids. The CDR3, as DNA: TGTGCCAGCAGTTCGATGCAGGACAATGAGCAGTTCTTC. Its protein product is CASSSMQDNEQFF.

This clonotype showed up many times. The chain joins TRBV11-2 to TRBJ2-1; 9 bases line up with TRBD2. Germline V gene sequence: CDR1 SGHAT, CDR2 FQNNGV. This CDR3 contains 17 residues. V gave up 0 bases and J gave up 7 bases; unmatched junction bases: 10. CDR3 residues: CASSLEGLGLASNEQFF. CDR3 coding DNA: TGTGCCAGCAGCTTAGAGGGTTTAGGACTAGCGTCAAATGAGCAGTTCTTC. Full variable domain (missing parts from reference TRBV11-2 and TRBJ2-1): EAGVAQSPRYKIIEKRQSVAFWCNPISGHATLYWYQQILGQGPKLLIQFQNNGVVDDSQLPKDRFSAERLKGVDSTLKIQPAKLEDSAVYLCASSLEGLGLASNEQFFGPGTRLTVL.

CDR3 nucleotides: TGTGCCAGCAGGAAGAGCTCTGGGGCCAACGTCCTGACTTTC. Amino acid sequence: CASRKSSGANVLTF. The rearrangement joins TRBV6-1 to TRBJ2-6; D uncertain. Germline V lookup: CDR1 MNHNS, CDR2 SASEGT. The CDR3 totals 14 residues. With 6 bases removed from V and 0 bases from J, the gap between germline ends came to 6 bases.

This clonotype was recorded a few times. The chain carries TRBV7-9 and TRBJ2-7; D not certain. The CDR3 contains 13 residues. Germline loops: CDR1 SEHNR, CDR2 FQNEAQ (reference sequence). V lost 5 bases to trimming and J lost 2 bases, with 10 bases between them. The CDR3 DNA reads as TGTGCCAGCAGCCTTACTGGTACCTACGAGCAGTACTTC. As protein: CASSLTGTYEQYF. The variable domain in full, completed from reference TRBV7-9 and TRBJ2-7, reads DTGVSQNPRHKITKRGQNVTFRCDPISEHNRLYWYRQTLGQGPEFLTYFQNEAQLEKSRLLSDRFSAERPKGSFSTLEIQRTEQGDSAMYLCASSLTGTYEQYFGPGTRLTVT.

This clonotype was seen only a few times. V usage is TRBV4-1 and J usage is TRBJ2-1, with D hard to call. The V and J ends lost 3 bases and 0 bases respectively, with 12 bases between them. The CDR3 is made up of 16 amino acids. CDR1 MGHRA and CDR2 YSYEKL come from the germline V gene. The chain's CDR3 is CASSHARYVSYNEQFF. CDR3 sequence (DNA): TGCGCCAGCAGCCACGCTCGCTACGTCTCCTACAATGAGCAGTTCTTC.

The CDR3 nucleotides read TGTGCCAGCAGCCCGACTGGTGACGCAGATACGCAGTATTTT. Protein: CASSPTGDADTQYF. This chain connects TRBV28 to TRBJ2-3; D call uncertain. Trimming removed 6 bases at V and 4 bases at J, with 14 bases between. Germline V gene lookup returns CDR1 MDHEN and CDR2 SYDVKM. The length of the CDR3 is 14 residues.

The chain links TRBV12-3 or TRBV12-4 to TRBJ2-7; 10 bases map to TRBD1. J gave up 3 bases and V 6 bases, and 5 bases lay outside the gene matches. This CDR3 spans 14 amino acids. CDR3 amino acids: CASSRQGAHYEQYF. Here the CDR3 DNA reads TGTGCCAGCAGCAGACAGGGGGCCCACTACGAGCAGTACTTC.

In its sample, this clonotype was seen many times. This chain uses TRBV20-1 with TRBJ1-6; 8 nucleotides match TRBD1. This CDR3 has 18 residues. The ends lost 0 bases at V and 0 bases at J; junction bases unmatched: 7. Germline CDR1 is DFQATT and CDR2 is SNEGSKA (reference sequence). CDR3 loop: CSARDVTGASSYNSPLHF. The DNA for the CDR3 is TGCAGTGCTAGAGACGTGACAGGGGCTAGCTCCTATAATTCACCCCTCCACTTT.

This clonotype was seen repeatedly, ten times or more. The DNA of the CDR3 is TGTGCCAGCAGTTACAATCCTCGCGAGGGTTCCGGCTATGGCTACACCTTC. Encoded protein: CASSYNPREGSGYGYTF. The chain carries TRBV6-2 or TRBV6-3 and TRBJ1-2; D is unclear. Germline V gene data show CDR1 as MNHEY and CDR2 as SVGEGT. Trimming took off 2 bases at V and 4 bases at J, with 20 bases between the two ends. This CDR3 is built from 17 residues.

V is TRBV9 and J is TRBJ2-1; perhaps TRBD2 as D (6 bases). Trimming removed 2 bases from V and 5 bases from J, with 17 bases in between. Per the germline V gene, CDR1 is SGDLS and CDR2 is YYNGEE. The CDR3 has 16 amino acids. The CDR3 bases are TGTGCCAGCAGCGTTAATAGCGGAGAAGGGCACAATGAGCAGTTCTTC. It specifies CASSVNSGEGHNEQFF.

This clonotype was counted many times. The rearrangement joins TRBV20-1 to TRBJ1-6, with 7 bases fitting TRBD1. The germline V gene has CDR1 DFQATT and CDR2 SNEGSKA (reference sequence). Unmatched junction bases numbered 5, after V lost 3 bases and J lost 3 bases. The CDR3 runs 15 residues. This CDR3 is CSASDRELYNSPLHF. CDR3 DNA sequence: TGCAGTGCTAGCGACAGGGAGCTCTATAATTCACCCCTCCACTTT.

The chain links TRBV5-1 to TRBJ1-1, with 9 bases fitting TRBD1. Trimming removed 5 bases from V and 0 bases from J; junction bases left unmatched: 2. The CDR3 spans 14 residues. The germline CDR1 and CDR2 sequences are SGHRS and YFSETQ. CDR3 DNA sequence: TGCGCCAGCAGGGGACAGGGCATGAACACTGAAGCTTTCTTT. As protein: CASRGQGMNTEAFF.

This clonotype was counted at least ten times. The chain recombines TRBV5-1 with TRBJ2-2, with TRBD2 identical over 8 bases. V shed 3 bases, J shed 0 bases, and the junction held 4 bases outside the gene matches. The CDR3 sequence is 16 residues long. In germline, CDR1 is SGHRS, CDR2 YFSETQ. The CDR3: CASSSLAGSNTGELFF. In DNA, the CDR3 is TGCGCCAGCAGCTCCTTAGCGGGGTCGAACACCGGGGAGCTGTTTTTT.

The chain employs TRBV7-9 and TRBJ2-1; D may be TRBD1 or TRBD2 (5 bases each). From germline, CDR1 is SEHNR and CDR2 FQNEAQ (reference sequence). Trimming removed 3 bases at V and 3 bases at J, with 15 bases between. The length of the CDR3 is 16 residues. CDR3 nucleotides: TGTGCCAGCAGCTTGGTCGAGGGGAAGGTCTACAATGAGCAGTTCTTC. It is translated as CASSLVEGKVYNEQFF.

This clonotype was picked up one time. The chain combines TRBV5-6 with TRBJ2-1; D may be TRBD1 or TRBD2 (5 bases each). CDR3 size: 13 residues. The germline V gene encodes CDR1 SGHDT and CDR2 YYEEEE. The V gene lost 9 bases and the J gene lost 5 bases, with 15 bases spanning the gap. CDR3 amino acids: CATKTGPDNEQFF. The CDR3 nucleotides read TGTGCCACGAAAACGGGACCGGACAATGAGCAGTTCTTC. Drawing the rest from reference TRBV5-6 and TRBJ2-1, the complete variable domain is DAGVTQSPTHLIKTRGQQVTLRCSPKSGHDTVSWYQQALGQGPQFIFQYYEEEERQRGNFPDRFSGHQFPNYSSELNVNALLLGDSALYLCATKTGPDNEQFFGPGTRLTVL.

This clonotype was counted a few times. The rearrangement links TRBV13 to TRBJ1-6; possible D gene TRBD1, 5 bases. With 6 bases removed from V and 6 bases from J, the gap between germline ends came to 15 bases. There are 15 residues in the CDR3. Germline assignment: CDR1 PRHDT and CDR2 FYEKMQ (reference sequence). CDR3 sequence: CASSDNRGTNSPLHF. The CDR3 DNA sequence: TGTGCCAGCAGTGACAACCGAGGGACTAATTCACCCCTCCACTTT.

The V call is TRBV7-6, the J call TRBJ1-2; possible D gene TRBD1, 5 bases. CDR1 SGHVS and CDR2 FNYEAQ come from the germline V gene. Trimming took 3 bases from V and 3 from J, leaving 11 bases between them. The CDR3 has 14 residues. Written as DNA, the CDR3 is TGTGCCAGCAGCTTGGGGACCCAGGACTATGGCTACACCTTC. It codes for CASSLGTQDYGYTF.